This paragraph covers one T cell receptor beta chain sequence. The CDR3 totals 13 residues. Germline-derived CDR1 and CDR2 are SGHDN and FVKESK. The V and J ends lost 1 base and 8 bases respectively, with 11 bases between them. This specimen comes from a study of blood T cell repertoires in COVID-19. The overall study: Italy, Spain and the United States were the sources of the convalescent and acute COVID-19 samples.

TCRdb keeps only in-frame clones here, not all; method: immunoSEQ multiplex PCR. The table includes about 83,000 clones, 65% to 85% detected once. Sequencing was done on a sample of peripheral blood. This chain connects TRBV14 to TRBJ1-2, with D unresolved. The source of this sequence is a woman at least 80 years old with acute or convalescent COVID-19. CDR3 sequence: CASSQVQSSGYTF. The DNA of the CDR3 is TGTGCCAGCAGCCAAGTACAGTCGAGCGGCTACACCTTC.